The 16 T cell receptor beta chains reported below all come from one sample, sequenced in a study of cytomegalovirus exposure and HLA in healthy donors (dated by TCRdb to 2017 to 2019). The library was produced with the immunoSEQ multiplex PCR assay. The multiplex PCR relied on a mix of 60 forward primers for TCR Vbeta segments and 13 reverse primers for TCR Jbeta segments. Drawn from immuneACCESS, this table holds only the in-frame rearrangements with V and J called that TCRdb kept. Clones are partly lost; checked studies trace under half to an unresolved V gene and leave the rest unexplained. The sample profile shows about 85,000 clones; 80% of them were found once. The ten top clones hold 32% of the sample. The specimen was PBMCs. The receptors were gathered from a man aged 45 to 65 in good health and CMV-seropositive.

The chain recombines TRBV19 with TRBJ2-1; possible D gene TRBD2, 6 bases. V lost 11 bases and J lost 8, with 19 bases in between. The CDR3 loop spans 13 amino acids. From germline, CDR1 is LNHDA and CDR2 SQIVND (reference sequence). Here the CDR3 reads CAVAGLKRDEQFF. CDR3 DNA: TGTGCCGTTGCTGGGCTAAAGCGGGATGAGCAGTTCTTC.

This clone was picked up a small number of times. The rearrangement uses TRBV4-3 and TRBJ2-3, with D possibly matching TRBD1 (6 bases). The V end was cut by 1 base, the J end by 8 bases, with 16 bases between. CDR1 and CDR2 from the germline V gene are LGHNA and YSLEER. The CDR3 has 15 amino acids. This CDR3 is CASSQGGLTEGTQYF. The CDR3 DNA sequence: TGCGCCAGCAGCCAAGGGGGGCTAACCGAGGGTACGCAGTATTTT.

The rearrangement joins TRBV5-5 to TRBJ2-7, with D possibly being TRBD1 (6 bases). V was shortened by 0 bases and J by 5 bases, with 18 bases between the two germline ends. The CDR3 length is 16 residues. Germline V gene data show CDR1 as SGHKS and CDR2 as YYEKEE (reference sequence). This chain's CDR3 is CASSLVPTGLLDEQYF. CDR3 bases: TGTGCCAGCAGCTTGGTCCCAACAGGGCTGTTGGACGAGCAGTACTTC.

V usage is TRBV11-2 and J usage is TRBJ2-7; D not resolved. CDR1 is SGHAT, CDR2 FQNNGV, per germline. The CDR3 runs to 16 residues. Trimming removed 5 bases at V and 0 bases at J, with 17 bases between. CDR3 nucleotides: TGTGCCAGCAGCCTCCTCGGAACTACTCTCTCCTACGAGCAGTACTTC. This gives the protein CASSLLGTTLSYEQYF. Supplemented by reference TRBV11-2 and TRBJ2-7, the full variable domain reads EAGVAQSPRYKIIEKRQSVAFWCNPISGHATLYWYQQILGQGPKLLIQFQNNGVVDDSQLPKDRFSAERLKGVDSTLKIQPAKLEDSAVYLCASSLLGTTLSYEQYFGPGTRLTVT.

This chain connects TRBV19 to TRBJ2-5; D might be TRBD2 (6 bases). V lost 4 bases to trimming and J lost 2 bases, with 8 bases between them. The germline CDR1 and CDR2 sequences are LNHDA and SQIVND (reference sequence). The CDR3 sequence is 13 residues long. CDR3 sequence: CASSTSAQETQYF. CDR3 DNA sequence: TGTGCCAGTAGTACTAGCGCTCAAGAGACCCAGTACTTC.

The chain links TRBV7-2 to TRBJ2-3; D is ambiguous. Trimming left V 3 bases short and J 2 bases short, with 9 bases between. CDR1 and CDR2 (germline): SGHTA, FQGNSA. The CDR3 contains 14 residues. CDR3 sequence (DNA): TGTGCCAGCAGCTTCATCCGGGTCACAGATACGCAGTATTTT. It is translated as CASSFIRVTDTQYF. Variable domain in full (rest from reference TRBV7-2 and TRBJ2-3): GAGVSQSPSNKVTEKGKDVELRCDPISGHTALYWYRQSLGQGLEFLIYFQGNSAPDKSGLPSDRFSAERTGGSVSTLTIQRTQQEDSAVYLCASSFIRVTDTQYFGPGTRLTVL.

As concerns this clone: A read error may produce the germline difference seen at one junction end. This CDR3 reads CSSSFQGSGQYF. The CDR3 bases are TGTTCCAGCAGCTTTCAGGGATCAGGGCAGTATTTT. The genes are TRBV7-9 and TRBJ2-3, with a weak D call TRBD1 (5 bases). Germline CDR1 is SEHNR and CDR2 is FQNEAQ (reference sequence). The CDR3 contains 12 residues.

The genes are TRBV19 and TRBJ1-5; TRBD1 is a possible D gene (5 bases). This CDR3 has 12 residues. CDR1 is LNHDA, CDR2 SQIVND, per germline (reference sequence). Trimming removed 3 bases from V and 11 bases from J, with 11 bases in between. CDR3 sequence (DNA): TGTGCCAGTAGTATCGAGGACACGGCCCAGCATTTT. This codes for CASSIEDTAQHF.

V and J are TRBV11-1 and TRBJ2-7; 7 positions match TRBD2. V was pared by 0 bases and J by 6 bases, with 11 bases of the junction left unmatched. Germline CDR1 SGHAT, CDR2 FQDESV (reference sequence). The CDR3 length is 16 residues. The CDR3 reads CASSLALGGSPGEQYF. The CDR3 nucleotides read TGTGCCAGCAGCTTAGCGCTGGGCGGGAGCCCCGGCGAGCAGTACTTC.

The rearrangement links TRBV29-1 to TRBJ2-3; TRBD2 might be the D (5 bases). The CDR3 extends over 13 amino acids. The V end lost 5 bases, the J end lost 2 bases, and 11 bases lay between the germline ends. In germline, CDR1 is SQVTM, CDR2 ANQGSEA. The CDR3 nucleotides are TGCAGCGTTCTTCCCGGGATCACAGATACGCAGTATTTT. Translation: CSVLPGITDTQYF.

This chain connects TRBV6-6 to TRBJ1-2; maybe TRBD1 (6 bases). This CDR3 has 13 residues. Germline V gene lookup returns CDR1 MNHNY and CDR2 SVGAGI (reference sequence). Trimming took off 10 bases at V and 13 bases at J, with 25 bases between the two ends. CDR3 DNA sequence: TGTGCCACCACCGGGGGGCAGCCACTAATATTCACCTTC. It translates to CATTGGQPLIFTF.

This chain links TRBV18 with TRBJ2-7, with 9 bases identical to TRBD1. Germline V gene sequence: CDR1 KGHSH, CDR2 LQKENI. The CDR3 sequence is 16 residues long. V shed 6 bases and J 3 bases; nucleotides not matched to a gene: 12. The CDR3 sequence is CASSPGPGQGVYEQYF. CDR3 bases: TGTGCCAGCTCGCCGGGACCGGGACAGGGAGTCTACGAGCAGTACTTC.

The chain combines TRBV5-1 with TRBJ2-3; 8 bases map to TRBD2. V trimming: 0 bases; J trimming: 6 bases; junction bases outside the gene matches: 9. The CDR3 totals 16 residues. The germline V gene encodes CDR1 SGHRS and CDR2 YFSETQ. CDR3 amino acids: CASSLDSGSHMDTQYF. The CDR3 coding sequence is TGCGCCAGCAGCTTGGACAGCGGGAGTCACATGGATACGCAGTATTTT.

CDR3 loop: CASSIGTFRDIGNIQYF. DNA for the CDR3: TGTGCCAGTAGTATAGGGACGTTCCGGGACATTGGGAACATTCAGTACTTC. The chain has TRBV19 and TRBJ2-4; a possible D gene is TRBD1 (6 bases). V dropped 1 base and J dropped 7 bases, with 20 bases sitting between them. From germline, CDR1 is LNHDA and CDR2 SQIVND (reference sequence). The CDR3 runs to 17 residues.

The chain uses TRBV27 and TRBJ2-7; 7 bases align to TRBD2. J gave up 7 bases and V 7 bases, and 13 bases lay outside the gene matches. Germline-derived CDR1 and CDR2 are MNHEY and SMNVEV (reference sequence). The CDR3 totals 14 residues. The chain's CDR3 is CASTGRETLGEQYF. CDR3 nucleotide sequence: TGTGCCAGCACTGGGCGGGAGACGTTGGGAGAGCAGTACTTC.

The chain joins TRBV4-2 to TRBJ2-7; 12 nucleotides match TRBD2. Looked up from germline, CDR1 is LGHNA and CDR2 is YNFKEQ. The CDR3 has 18 residues. The junction had 12 bases not matched to a gene; V was cut back by 4 bases and J by 2 bases. The CDR3 DNA reads TGTGCCAGCAGCCCAGAAGGGATTTGGACTAGCGGGACCTACGAGCAGTACTTC. Translation: CASSPEGIWTSGTYEQYF.